These 17 T cell receptor beta chains originate from one sample sequenced in a study of post-analysis software for immune sequencing data. These receptors' antigens are unknown. Whole-study findings and limits: Controls showed lower frequencies than patients for five or six TRBV segments, and TRBV5-6, TRBV5-1 and TRBV20-1 were among these.

TCR beta cDNA libraries had unique molecular identifiers. Via MiXCR, TCRdb re-called the PCR reads, giving one row per CDR3 protein. The data hold roughly 650,000 distinct CDR3 sequences, with more than 50% observed a single time. Sequencing used blood. The receptors here all came from a girl aged 2 to 9 with multiple sclerosis.

This clonotype was seen only a few times. The chain joins TRBV29-1 to TRBJ2-1; unclear D gene. Germline V gives CDR1 SQVTM, CDR2 ANQGSEA. The CDR3 totals 11 residues. Trimming took off 4 bases at V and 9 bases at J, with 10 bases between the two ends. The CDR3 nucleotides are TGCAGCGTTGGGTACAGTGGTGAGCAGTTCTTC. Protein product: CSVGYSGEQFF.

In this sample, this clonotype turned up once. The CDR3 loop reads CASSLGTSSYYEQYF. The CDR3 DNA reads TGTGCCAGCAGCTTAGGGACTTCAAGTTACTACGAGCAGTACTTC. V and J are TRBV13 and TRBJ2-7, with D unclear. CDR3 length equals 15 residues. Germline V gene sequence: CDR1 PRHDT, CDR2 FYEKMQ (reference sequence). Trimming took off 0 bases at V and 3 bases at J, with 12 bases between the two ends.

The sample holds a few counts of this clonotype. J is TRBJ1-5 and V is TRBV20-1; the match to TRBD1 covers 8 bases. The CDR3 is made up of 14 amino acids. Germline assignment: CDR1 DFQATT and CDR2 SNEGSKA (reference sequence). Losses at the gene ends were 2 bases for V and 2 bases for J; bases not matched to a gene: 2. CDR3 nucleotides: TGCAGTGCTAGACCACAGGGGGGCAATCAGCCCCAGCATTTT. Translated: CSARPQGGNQPQHF.

The genes are TRBV9 and TRBJ2-1; either TRBD1 or TRBD2 may supply D (5 bases each). V was shortened by 3 bases and J by 6 bases, with 10 bases between the two germline ends. Looked up from germline, CDR1 is SGDLS and CDR2 is YYNGEE. The CDR3 contains 13 residues. Written as DNA, the CDR3 is TGTGCCAGCAGCGCGCAGGGACGCAATGAGCAGTTCTTC. Amino acids: CASSAQGRNEQFF.

This clonotype has a count of ten or more. The junction differs from germline at one of its ends, possibly a read error. The chain is built from TRBV3-1 and TRBJ2-3, with 7 nucleotides matching TRBD1. Germline-derived CDR1 and CDR2 are LGHDT and YNNKEL (reference sequence). The CDR3 is 15 residues long. The CDR3 region is CASSQGGEVTDTQYF. CDR3 bases: TGTGCCAGCAGTCAAGGGGGCGAGGTAACAGATACGCAGTATTTT.

The chain couples TRBV28 to TRBJ1-5, with D maybe TRBD1 (5 bases). The CDR3 is 15 amino acids. V was shortened by 6 bases and J by 8 bases, with 20 bases between the two germline ends. Germline V gene lookup returns CDR1 MDHEN and CDR2 SYDVKM. CDR3 protein: CASSRDRDAGEPQHF. CDR3 bases: TGTGCCAGCAGCCGTGACCGGGACGCCGGGGAGCCCCAGCATTTT.

This sequence joins TRBV7-9 and TRBJ2-5, with D maybe TRBD1 (5 bases). Germline V gives CDR1 SEHNR, CDR2 FQNEAQ (reference sequence). This CDR3 contains 14 residues. V gave up 5 bases and J gave up 5 bases, with 15 bases separating them. The CDR3 sequence: CASSASGLGETQYF. The CDR3 bases are TGTGCCAGCAGCGCCTCAGGGTTGGGGGAGACCCAGTACTTC.

This chain joins TRBV6-2 or TRBV6-3 and TRBJ2-2, with unresolved D. This CDR3 spans 14 amino acids. Germline CDR1 reads MNHEY; CDR2 reads SVGEGT. V was pared by 5 bases and J by 3 bases, with 10 bases between. CDR3 nucleotide sequence: TGTGCCAGCAGTATCGTACGAGACACCGGGGAGCTGTTTTTT. Residues: CASSIVRDTGELFF.

This clonotype has more than one count but fewer than ten. This chain connects TRBV29-1 to TRBJ2-7; 13 bases map to TRBD2. The CDR3 totals 14 residues. V was clipped by 4 bases and J by 3 bases; unmatched bases: 3. The germline V gene encodes CDR1 SQVTM and CDR2 ANQGSEA. The CDR3 coding sequence is TGCAGCGTTGTGGGACTAGCGGGGCTCTACGAGCAGTACTTC. This codes for CSVVGLAGLYEQYF.

A note on this clonotype: The junction departs from the called germline gene at one end, perhaps through a read error. The chain has TRBV6-5 and TRBJ2-1, with D perhaps TRBD1 (5 bases). Looked up from germline, CDR1 is MNHEY and CDR2 is SVGAGI. The CDR3 length is 15 residues. The CDR3 nucleotides are TGTGCCGGCAGTTACCTCCAGGGTTCCTACAATGAGCAGTTCTTC. Its translation: CAGSYLQGSYNEQFF.

This clonotype appeared a few times. V usage is TRBV20-1 and J usage is TRBJ2-1; 11 nucleotides align to TRBD2. V was clipped by 5 bases and J by 8 bases; unmatched bases: 8. The CDR3 sequence is 14 residues long. Germline V gives CDR1 DFQATT, CDR2 SNEGSKA (reference sequence). This CDR3 is CSARPGLAVDEQFF. The CDR3 DNA reads TGCAGTGCTCGACCGGGACTAGCGGTAGATGAGCAGTTCTTC.

V usage is TRBV20-1 and J usage is TRBJ2-5; D call uncertain. The J call may be mistaken, given a closer DNA end match to TRBJ2-7. CDR3 length: 14 residues. Germline CDR1 reads DFQATT; CDR2 reads SNEGSKA (reference sequence). CDR3 nucleotides: TGCAGTGCTAGAGTAGACGACAAGGCCTACGAGCAGTACTTC. Protein sequence: CSARVDDKAYEQYF.

As to this clonotype: Mismatch with germline at one junction end may stem from a read error. This chain links TRBV10-3 with TRBJ1-1, with TRBD1 identical over 9 bases. The germline CDR1 and CDR2 sequences are ENHRY and SYGVKD. CDR3 length equals 12 residues. DNA of the CDR3: TGTGCCATCCGGACAGGGGAAACTGAAGCTTGCTTT. It translates to CAIRTGETEACF.

The CDR3 here is CASSQATVTYGYTF. CDR3 coding DNA: TGTGCCAGCAGCCAAGCTACCGTCACCTATGGCTACACCTTC. The V and J genes are TRBV14 and TRBJ1-2; no clear D. V was clipped by 1 base and J by 4 bases, with 10 bases between them. The CDR3 sequence is 14 residues long. The germline V gene has CDR1 SGHDN and CDR2 FVKESK.

The genes are TRBV7-8 and TRBJ2-1, with 7 bases lining up with TRBD1. With V trimmed by 5 bases and J by 2 bases, 6 bases remained unmatched. Germline CDR1 reads SGHVS; CDR2 reads FQNEAQ. There are 15 residues in the CDR3. CDR3 amino acids: CASSATGSPYNEQFF. The CDR3 DNA follows: TGTGCCAGCAGCGCGACAGGGTCCCCCTACAATGAGCAGTTCTTC.

A few counts support this clonotype. The chain links TRBV12-3 or TRBV12-4 to TRBJ1-2; TRBD1 matches at 10 bases. After removal of 6 bases from V and 5 bases from J, the junction contained 6 bases not matched to a gene. The CDR3 consists of 14 residues. CDR3 sequence (DNA): TGTGCCAGCAGGGCCGGGACAGGGGATTATGGCTACACCTTC. Translation gives CASRAGTGDYGYTF.

V and J are TRBV4-1 and TRBJ2-1, with D unresolved. The V gene lost 2 bases and the J gene lost 5 bases, with 16 bases spanning the gap. This CDR3 has 16 amino acids. The germline CDR1 and CDR2 sequences are MGHRA and YSYEKL. CDR3 sequence: CASSQSPSSLHNEQFF. The DNA for the CDR3 is TGCGCCAGCAGCCAATCCCCCAGCAGCCTCCACAATGAGCAGTTCTTC.